This record concerns one TCR beta chain sequence. Its antigen is undetermined. This sample was taken from a study of cytomegalovirus exposure and HLA in healthy donors. Findings and limits, study-wide: Further analysis was carried out later, and it showed several of the most significant clusters appearing linked to common viral pathogens.

Unmatched junction bases numbered 5, after V lost 4 bases and J lost 4 bases. This CDR3 comprises 15 residues. Germline V gene data show CDR1 as SGHRS and CDR2 as YFSETQ. PCR was performed using 60 Vbeta and 13 Jbeta primers. The protocol was immunoSEQ multiplex PCR, while the TCRdb copy is restricted to in-frame clones and leaves out a portion. The table shows some 120,000 clones, with around 86% occurring only once. This chain uses TRBV5-1 with TRBJ2-7; 13 positions match TRBD2. The specimen was PBMCs. This TCR was recovered from a woman aged 25 to 39 in good health and CMV-seronegative. The DNA for the CDR3 is TGCGCCAGCAGCCTAAGGACTAGCGGGAGTTACGAGCAGTACTTC. This sequence encodes CASSLRTSGSYEQYF. Combining the CDR3 with reference TRBV5-1 and TRBJ2-7 gives the whole variable domain KAGVTQTPRYLIKTRGQQVTLSCSPISGHRSVSWYQQTPGQGLQFLFEYFSETQRNKGNFPGRFSGRQFSNSRSEMNVSTLELGDSALYLCASSLRTSGSYEQYFGPGTRLTVT.